The 11 T cell receptor beta chains below come from one sample, sequenced in a study of T cells in Graves' hyperthyroidism and ophthalmopathy. What was amplified from RNA transcripts were TCR beta CDR3 regions. The HTBI set primed first-round TCR CDR3 RT-PCR. TCRdb re-called the multiplex PCR reads through MiXCR, storing one row per CDR3 protein. The data show about 360,000 distinct CDR3 sequences, 13% seen once. The sequencing input was blood. The receptors were sampled from a man in his thirties or forties with Graves' hyperthyroidism that later progressed to Graves' ophthalmopathy.

This clonotype was seen a few times. This CDR3 reads CASIPPWGGKNEQFF. The CDR3 coding sequence is TGTGCCAGCATCCCTCCTTGGGGGGGGAAAAATGAGCAGTTCTTC. The J gene is TRBJ2-1, the V gene TRBV12-3 or TRBV12-4; 7 bases align to TRBD2. This CDR3 spans 15 amino acids. Losses at the gene ends were 7 bases for V and 7 bases for J; bases not matched to a gene: 13.

V gene TRBV19 combines with J gene TRBJ2-1; the match to TRBD2 covers 8 bases. Losses at the gene ends were 5 bases for V and 1 base for J; bases not matched to a gene: 7. This CDR3 has 16 residues. Germline values: CDR1 LNHDA, CDR2 SQIVND (reference sequence). CDR3 sequence reads: CASSPPVAGSYNEQFF. The DNA of the CDR3 is TGTGCCAGTAGTCCCCCTGTAGCGGGGTCCTACAATGAGCAGTTCTTC.

This clonotype was seen ten or more times. The chain uses TRBV29-1 and TRBJ2-2, with 8 positions matching TRBD1. V gave up 1 base and J gave up 7 bases; unmatched junction bases: 5. This CDR3 is built from 14 residues. The V gene's germline CDR1 is SQVTM and CDR2 ANQGSEA. The CDR3 loop is CSVEGQGARGELFF. The CDR3 nucleotides are TGCAGCGTTGAAGGGCAGGGGGCACGCGGGGAGCTGTTTTTT.

This clonotype has ten or more counts. This sequence joins TRBV27 and TRBJ1-1; D remains unclear. The CDR3 covers 14 residues. CDR1 is MNHEY, CDR2 SMNVEV, per germline (reference sequence). The V end lost 1 base, the J end lost 1 base, and 7 bases lay between the germline ends. The CDR3 reads CASSLWEGNTEAFF. The CDR3, as DNA: TGTGCCAGCAGTTTATGGGAGGGGAACACTGAAGCTTTCTTT.

The rearrangement links TRBV9 to TRBJ1-1; 9 bases match TRBD1. The V and J ends lost 0 bases and 13 bases, in that order; junction bases with no gene match: 13. Germline V lookup: CDR1 SGDLS, CDR2 YYNGEE. The CDR3 totals 15 residues. This CDR3 reads CASSVVEERTGDGFF. CDR3 sequence (DNA): TGTGCCAGCAGCGTAGTAGAGGAGAGGACAGGGGATGGTTTCTTT.

This clonotype has a count of ten or more. The rearrangement joins TRBV11-2 to TRBJ2-7; 8 positions agree with TRBD1. The CDR3 length is 12 residues. V lost 6 bases to trimming and J lost 4 bases; unmatched junction nucleotides: 2. Germline V gene data show CDR1 as SGHAT and CDR2 as FQNNGV. The CDR3 region has the DNA TGTGCCAGCAGAGGACAGGGTTACGAGCAGTACTTC. Translating gives CASRGQGYEQYF.

This clonotype was counted a single time. This may arise from a read error, as a much more abundant clone is one base away. The chain combines TRBV6-9 with TRBJ2-7, with 7 nucleotides matching TRBD1. V lost 3 bases to trimming and J lost 2 bases; unmatched junction nucleotides: 4. The germline V gene has CDR1 MNHGY and CDR2 SVAAGI. CDR3 length: 14 amino acids. CDR3: CASSYPGQTYEQYF. For the CDR3, the DNA is TGTGCCAGCAGTTACCCGGGACAGACCTACGAGCAGTACTTC.

The V and J genes are TRBV5-4 and TRBJ2-7, with a tentative D call TRBD2 (5 bases). The V and J ends lost 0 bases and 5 bases respectively, with 15 bases between them. Germline values: CDR1 SGHNT, CDR2 YYREEE (reference sequence). The CDR3 runs to 15 residues. The chain's CDR3 is CASSLESSGRNEQYF. CDR3 nucleotides: TGTGCCAGCAGCTTGGAAAGTTCGGGGAGAAACGAGCAGTACTTC.

The chain has TRBV29-1 and TRBJ1-2, with 7 nucleotides matching TRBD1. Germline V CDR1 and CDR2: SQVTM, ANQGSEA. The CDR3 length is 13 residues. V shed 5 bases, J shed 0 bases, and the junction held 3 bases outside the gene matches. The CDR3 DNA follows: TGCAGCGTTTATACAGGGGCTAACTATGGCTACACCTTC. As protein: CSVYTGANYGYTF.

This clonotype was found a few times. This chain links TRBV5-1 with TRBJ2-5; D may be TRBD1 (5 bases). Trimming removed 0 bases from V and 4 bases from J, with 10 bases in between. The germline V gene has CDR1 SGHRS and CDR2 YFSETQ. CDR3 length: 14 amino acids. CDR3 loop: CASSLVSQGETQYF. The CDR3 DNA reads as TGCGCCAGCAGCTTGGTGTCGCAGGGAGAGACCCAGTACTTC.

The chain links TRBV9 to TRBJ2-1, with D perhaps TRBD1 or TRBD2 (5 bases each). V was shortened by 0 bases and J by 8 bases, with 6 bases between the two germline ends. CDR3 length equals 12 residues. Germline V gene lookup returns CDR1 SGDLS and CDR2 YYNGEE. The CDR3 sequence: CASSVAGHEQFF. DNA for the CDR3: TGTGCCAGCAGCGTAGCGGGGCATGAGCAGTTCTTC.